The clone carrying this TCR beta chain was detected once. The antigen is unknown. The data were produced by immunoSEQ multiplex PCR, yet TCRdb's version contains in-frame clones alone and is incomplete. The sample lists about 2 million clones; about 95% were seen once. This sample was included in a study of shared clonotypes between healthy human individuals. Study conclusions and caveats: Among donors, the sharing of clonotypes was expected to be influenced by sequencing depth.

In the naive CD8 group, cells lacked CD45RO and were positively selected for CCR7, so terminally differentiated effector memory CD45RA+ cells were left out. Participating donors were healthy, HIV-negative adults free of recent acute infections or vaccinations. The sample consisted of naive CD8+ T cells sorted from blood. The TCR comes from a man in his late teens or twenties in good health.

In nucleotides, the CDR3 is TGTGCCAGCAGTGGGGCTAGCGGGGGACCCAATGAGCAGTTCTTC. As protein: CASSGASGGPNEQFF. The chain joins TRBV6-4 to TRBJ2-1; 10 nucleotides agree with TRBD2. CDR1 and CDR2 (germline): MRHNA, SNTAGT. The CDR3 has 15 residues. V gave up 4 bases and J gave up 6 bases; unmatched junction bases: 6.